This entry lists 22 T cell receptor beta chains sequenced from one sample in a study of cytomegalovirus exposure and HLA in healthy donors. PCR used 60 Vbeta primers and 13 Jbeta primers. Clones were read by immunoSEQ multiplex PCR, and TCRdb kept only the in-frame ones, dropping some. The sample holds about 40,000 clones. Sequenced material: PBMCs. All receptors come from a man aged 30 to 39 in good health and CMV-seronegative.

The J gene is TRBJ1-5, the V gene TRBV30, with a weak D call TRBD1 (5 bases). This CDR3 is 17 amino acids long. From germline, CDR1 is GTSNPN and CDR2 SVGIG (reference sequence). V gave up 2 bases and J gave up 0 bases, with 17 bases separating them. The CDR3 DNA follows: TGTGCCTGGAGTTCCACGGTCGGGACTGATAGCAATCAGCCCCAGCATTTT. Its translation is CAWSSTVGTDSNQPQHF. The full variable domain, in which reference TRBV30 and TRBJ1-5 provide the parts outside the CDR3, is SQTIHQWPATLVQPVGSPLSLECTVEGTSNPNLYWYRQAAGRGLQLLFYSVGIGQISSEVPQNLSASRPQDRQFILSSKKLLLSDSGFYLCAWSSTVGTDSNQPQHFGDGTRLSIL.

To note about this clone: Sequence at one end of the junction differs from germline and may be a read error. The rearrangement uses TRBV4-1 and TRBJ2-3, with a possible D match to TRBD2 (6 bases). The CDR3 length is 14 residues. Germline loops: CDR1 MGHRA, CDR2 YSYEKL. Written as DNA, the CDR3 is TGCGCCAGCAGCCAGGCTACTAGCACAGATAAGCAGTATTTT. Residues: CASSQATSTDKQYF.

The rearrangement joins TRBV5-4 to TRBJ2-7, with a tentative D call TRBD1 (6 bases). Germline assignment: CDR1 SGHNT and CDR2 YYREEE (reference sequence). V was trimmed by 0 bases and J by 1 base, leaving 8 bases between them. This CDR3 region has 14 residues. CDR3 coding DNA: TGTGCCAGCAGCTTGGAACAGGGTTCCTACGAGCAGTACTTC. Protein: CASSLEQGSYEQYF.

About this clone: At one end the junction does not follow the germline gene, possibly because of a read error. The chain has TRBV6-1 and TRBJ1-1; a possible D gene is TRBD1 (5 bases). This CDR3 contains 14 residues. The germline V gene encodes CDR1 MNHNS and CDR2 SASEGT. The CDR3 nucleotides read TGTGCCAGCAGTGAAGATGGGGGGAGCACTGAAGATTTCTTT. Protein: CASSEDGGSTEDFF.

V usage is TRBV6-5 and J usage is TRBJ2-1; 7 bases are a match to TRBD2. The CDR3 runs to 14 residues. The J segment lost 3 bases and the V segment lost 6 bases, leaving 5 bases of the junction unmatched. Germline CDR1 and CDR2: MNHEY and SVGAGI. The chain's CDR3 is CASRVGGSYNEQFF. CDR3 nucleotides: TGTGCCAGCAGGGTAGGCGGGAGCTACAATGAGCAGTTCTTC.

V and J are TRBV15 and TRBJ2-1; possible D gene TRBD1, 6 bases. V was shortened by 3 bases and J by 4 bases, with 13 bases between the two germline ends. Germline CDR1 reads LNHNV; CDR2 reads YYDKDF (reference sequence). This CDR3 has 15 amino acids. The CDR3 reads CATSSTGKLYNEQFF. The CDR3 nucleotides read TGTGCCACCAGCAGCACAGGGAAACTTTACAATGAGCAGTTCTTC. Full variable domain (missing parts from reference TRBV15 and TRBJ2-1): DAMVIQNPRYQVTQFGKPVTLSCSQTLNHNVMYWYQQKSSQAPKLLFHYYDKDFNNEADTPDNFQSRRPNTSFCFLDIRSPGLGDTAMYLCATSSTGKLYNEQFFGPGTRLTVL.

This rearrangement joins TRBV9 to TRBJ2-4, with TRBD2 as a possible D gene (5 bases). The CDR3 runs to 13 residues. Germline loops: CDR1 SGDLS, CDR2 YYNGEE. Trimming cost V 0 bases and J 4 bases, with 5 bases left between them. CDR3 amino acids: CASSVGTKNIQYF. CDR3 DNA sequence: TGTGCCAGCAGCGTAGGGACTAAAAACATTCAGTACTTC.

This chain uses TRBV7-9 with TRBJ1-2; 7 bases are a match to TRBD1. V shed 3 bases and J 7 bases; nucleotides not matched to a gene: 2. Looked up from germline, CDR1 is SEHNR and CDR2 is FQNEAQ (reference sequence). This CDR3 has 12 amino acids. CDR3 sequence reads: CASSFNRGGYTF. In DNA form, the CDR3 reads TGTGCCAGCAGCTTTAACAGGGGTGGCTACACCTTC.

V is TRBV5-1 and J is TRBJ2-5; a possible D gene is TRBD2 (6 bases). The CDR3 is made up of 16 amino acids. Germline lookup yields CDR1 SGHRS and CDR2 YFSETQ. V was trimmed by 2 bases and J by 7 bases, leaving 21 bases between them. CDR3 nucleotide sequence: TGCGCCAGCAGCTTTGCCCCGGGACTTACGCCCGGGACCCAGTACTTC. Its protein is CASSFAPGLTPGTQYF.

The J gene is TRBJ1-1, the V gene TRBV29-1, with 12 bases matching TRBD1. Germline CDR1 SQVTM, CDR2 ANQGSEA. The CDR3 is 14 residues long. The ends lost 6 bases at V and 4 bases at J; junction bases unmatched: 6. CDR3 bases: TGCAGCGTGCTGGGACAGGGGGCTGTCACTGAAGCTTTCTTT. This sequence encodes CSVLGQGAVTEAFF.

V is TRBV6-5 and J is TRBJ2-1; D may be TRBD2 (6 bases). V lost 6 bases and J 9 bases, leaving 12 bases between the germline ends. This CDR3 is built from 12 residues. Germline V gene sequence: CDR1 MNHEY, CDR2 SVGAGI. CDR3 bases: TGTGCCAGCAGCTCAGGAGGGGTTGAGCAGTTCTTC. Protein sequence: CASSSGGVEQFF.

The chain employs TRBV29-1 and TRBJ1-2, with D unresolved. CDR3 length: 12 amino acids. Per germline, CDR1 SQVTM and CDR2 ANQGSEA. Deletions cut 1 base from V and 7 bases from J, with 10 bases between. DNA of the CDR3: TGCAGCGTTGAAGTCCGGGGTCTTGGCTACACCTTC. Its protein product is CSVEVRGLGYTF.

The V and J genes are TRBV6-5 and TRBJ1-5, with 8 nucleotides matching TRBD1. The CDR3 totals 14 residues. V lost 5 bases to trimming and J lost 2 bases; unmatched junction nucleotides: 2. In germline, CDR1 is MNHEY, CDR2 SVGAGI. Here the CDR3 reads CASSPGQGNQPQHF. Here the CDR3 DNA reads TGTGCCAGCAGTCCGGGACAGGGCAATCAGCCCCAGCATTTT.

This chain joins TRBV20-1 and TRBJ1-1; D gene unclear. Trimming shortened V by 8 bases and J by 4 bases, and 11 bases separated the two germline ends. Germline CDR1 and CDR2: DFQATT and SNEGSKA (reference sequence). The CDR3 totals 11 residues. The CDR3 bases are TGCAGTCGACGAGGGATCACTGAAGCTTTCTTT. Translation: CSRRGITEAFF.

This sequence joins TRBV9 and TRBJ2-1; TRBD2 matches 8 bases. The germline CDR1 and CDR2 sequences are SGDLS and YYNGEE. This CDR3 spans 15 amino acids. The V gene end was trimmed by 4 bases and the J gene end by 10 bases; junction bases not matched to a gene: 13. CDR3 DNA: TGTGCCAGCAGCCCCACGGGGGGGCTAGTGAGCGAGCAGTTCTTC. Amino acid sequence: CASSPTGGLVSEQFF.

This chain joins TRBV7-9 and TRBJ2-7; 7 nucleotides align to TRBD2. Per germline, CDR1 SEHNR and CDR2 FQNEAQ (reference sequence). The CDR3 spans 15 residues. Trimming at V came to 7 bases and at J to 2 bases, leaving 11 bases not matched to a gene. CDR3 in amino acids: CASTRREGSPYEQYF. CDR3 nucleotides: TGTGCCAGCACGCGTAGGGAGGGATCACCCTACGAGCAGTACTTC.

The V call is TRBV9, the J call TRBJ2-1; 9 positions agree with TRBD2. Unmatched junction bases numbered 5, after V lost 0 bases and J lost 7 bases. Germline assignment: CDR1 SGDLS and CDR2 YYNGEE. The CDR3 loop spans 15 amino acids. CDR3 nucleotide sequence: TGTGCCAGCAGCGTAGTGGCGGGGGGGCAGAATGAGCAGTTCTTC. Amino acids: CASSVVAGGQNEQFF. Full variable domain (rest looked up from reference TRBV9 and TRBJ2-1): DSGVTQTPKHLITATGQRVTLRCSPRSGDLSVYWYQQSLDQGLQFLIQYYNGEERAKGNILERFSAQQFPDLHSELNLSSLELGDSALYFCASSVVAGGQNEQFFGPGTRLTVL.

The V gene is TRBV7-2, the J gene TRBJ1-5; maybe TRBD1 (6 bases). Germline V gives CDR1 SGHTA, CDR2 FQGNSA. The CDR3 has 14 amino acids. V was pared by 4 bases and J by 1 base, with 8 bases between. The CDR3 nucleotides read TGTGCCAGCAGCTGGGGACACAGCAATCAGCCCCAGCATTTT. This encodes CASSWGHSNQPQHF.

The V gene is TRBV11-2, the J gene TRBJ2-7; 13 bases are shared with TRBD2. The CDR3 consists of 15 residues. Per the germline V gene, CDR1 is SGHAT and CDR2 is FQNNGV. The V segment lost 5 bases and the J segment 2 bases; nucleotides outside the gene matches: 3. CDR3 DNA: TGTGCCAGCAGCGTCACTAGCGGGGGGGCCTACGAGCAGTACTTC. Its protein is CASSVTSGGAYEQYF.

The chain uses TRBV6-5 and TRBJ2-7, with D perhaps matching TRBD1 (6 bases). V lost 5 bases and J lost 2, with 13 bases in between. Germline CDR1 is MNHEY and CDR2 is SVGAGI. CDR3 length: 14 residues. CDR3 sequence reads: CASSTRQATYEQYF. The CDR3 DNA sequence: TGTGCCAGCAGTACTAGACAGGCGACCTACGAGCAGTACTTC.

The chain combines TRBV29-1 with TRBJ2-7; 7 positions match TRBD2. Germline V lookup: CDR1 SQVTM, CDR2 ANQGSEA. The CDR3 length is 14 residues. Trimming at V came to 6 bases and at J to 6 bases, leaving 14 bases not matched to a gene. The CDR3 region has the DNA TGCAGCGTCTCTAATAGGGTCTGGGGGGGCGAGCAGTACTTC. Translated: CSVSNRVWGGEQYF.

The genes are TRBV29-1 and TRBJ2-1; 10 bases fit TRBD1. The V gene end was trimmed by 7 bases and the J gene end by 12 bases; junction bases not matched to a gene: 15. The CDR3 covers 14 residues. Germline V gives CDR1 SQVTM, CDR2 ANQGSEA. CDR3 coding DNA: TGCAGCGCCTTGGGACAGGGGACTGCGGGTGGGCAGTTCTTC. It is translated as CSALGQGTAGGQFF.